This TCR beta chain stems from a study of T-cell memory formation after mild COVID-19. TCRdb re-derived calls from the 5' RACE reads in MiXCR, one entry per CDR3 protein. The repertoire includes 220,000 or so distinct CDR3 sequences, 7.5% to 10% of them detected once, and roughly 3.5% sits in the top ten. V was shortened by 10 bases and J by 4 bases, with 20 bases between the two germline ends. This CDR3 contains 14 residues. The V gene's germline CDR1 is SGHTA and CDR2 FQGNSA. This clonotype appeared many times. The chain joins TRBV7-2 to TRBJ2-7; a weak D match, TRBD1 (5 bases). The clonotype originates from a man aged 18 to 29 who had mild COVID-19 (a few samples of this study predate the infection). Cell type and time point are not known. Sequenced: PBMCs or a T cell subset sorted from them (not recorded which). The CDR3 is CATHQRGPHYEQYF. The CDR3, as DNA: TGTGCCACCCACCAAAGGGGCCCGCATTACGAGCAGTACTTC.